This T cell receptor beta chain appears in the sequencing data of a study of shared clonotypes between healthy human individuals. CD45RO-negative, CCR7-selected cells formed the naive CD8 fraction, which excluded terminally differentiated effector memory CD45RA+ cells. With 2 bases removed from V and 1 base from J, the gap between germline ends came to 10 bases. Germline CDR1 SGHNT, CDR2 YYREEE (reference sequence). This CDR3 has 14 amino acids. Only in-frame clones appear in the TCRdb table, and some are missing; sequencing was by immunoSEQ multiplex PCR. The profile shows about 580,000 clones, about 98% of them singletons.

The TCR was taken from a man aged 25-45 years in good health. The sequencing sample was made of naive CD8+ T cells sorted from blood. V usage is TRBV5-4 and J usage is TRBJ2-7, with D unclear. DNA for the CDR3: TGTGCCAGCAGCTTTACGGGCAGATCCTACGAGCAGTACTTC. Translating gives CASSFTGRSYEQYF.